The rows below give T cell receptor beta chains drawn from one sample of a study of cytomegalovirus exposure and HLA in healthy donors. Sequencing was performed with immunoSEQ multiplex PCR; in TCRdb, only in-frame clones are kept and a portion is missing. The sample yields under 200,000 clones, over 80% seen once. The sequenced material came from PBMCs. These receptors all stem from a human donor in good health. The conserved cysteine and the conserved F or W are not part of the CDR3 here. The order of the fields is clone size, CDR3 length, D gene, V gene, CDR3 protein. The D gene is left open where the match is weak. Expanded clones get a size class; other rows say once, few or many, or leave the size out.

few | 9 | NA | TRBV19 | ASSSSYEQY
NA | 14 | TRBD1 | TRBV15 | ATSRDRDRGPLPQH
NA | 14 | NA | TRBV5-1 | ASSLGAGGANTEAF
NA | 13 | NA | TRBV28 | ASSGGIRGDNEQF
NA | 14 | NA | TRBV12-5 | ASGLLRGIFSYEQY
NA | 12 | NA | TRBV12-5 | ASGLINRNTEAF
NA | 11 | TRBD1 | TRBV7-2 | ASSLGQGDTQY
once | 11 | NA | TRBV7-9 | ASSLTETYEQY
NA | 10 | NA | TRBV19 | ASGGSTGELF
NA | 10 | TRBD2 | TRBV19 | ASTVNRGGLF
NA | 10 | NA | TRBV27 | ASSSVNTEAF
NA | 14 | TRBD2 | TRBV7-7 | ASSLVTGTSGETQY
NA | 13 | NA | TRBV5-1 | ASSLGTQVAGELF
NA | 13 | TRBD1 | TRBV9 | ASSVLGQGRKGYT
NA | 13 | NA | TRBV19 | ASSSSAGRNEKLF
NA | 15 | TRBD2 | TRBV5-1 | ASSLVSSSGSTDTQY
NA | 13 | TRBD1 | TRBV6-1 | ASSLLGTAYYGYT
NA | 11 | TRBD2 | TRBV7-6 | ASSFDSGDVQY
NA | 12 | TRBD2 | TRBV29-1 | SVAAGGHPDTQY
NA | 11 | NA | TRBV29-1 | SVGGEYNQPQH
once | 13 | NA | TRBV19 | ASSPLWQSNQPQH
NA | 14 | TRBD1 | TRBV4-3 | ASRGGTGRSKNIQY
NA | 11 | TRBD2 | TRBV5-4 | ASSLTSGVKQY
NA | 12 | NA | TRBV5-1 | ASSLDTPAYEQY
NA | 13 | TRBD1 | TRBV11-2 | ASRQNRGRNTEAF
NA | 11 | NA | TRBV29-1 | SGGTGIVGEAF
NA | 15 | NA | TRBV4-1 | ASSQEVSPSSYNEQF
NA | 10 | NA | TRBV25-1 | ASSESGNGYT
few | 13 | NA | TRBV7-9 | ASRSGTPGNTEAF
once | 14 | NA | TRBV6-6 | ASSRIPGHTSYEQY
NA | 13 | NA | TRBV4-1 | ASSQFSKMNTEAF
NA | 12 | NA | TRBV5-1 | ASRVAGGGYEQY
once | 15 | TRBD1 | TRBV5-4 | ASSPTGAQGRNSEQY
NA | 10 | NA | TRBV18 | ASSPGLYEQY
NA | 12 | TRBD1 | TRBV15 | ATSIDRGLGGYT
few | 15 | TRBD1 | TRBV19 | ASSPDSIGQGLDEQY
NA | 12 | NA | TRBV7-9 | SSSGGGARSPLH
NA | 15 | TRBD1 | TRBV11-3 | ARLDRVFRYSNQPQH
NA | 13 | NA | TRBV10-3 | AISAVLSANTEAF
NA | 12 | TRBD2 | TRBV6-4 | ASSDGGDTGELF
NA | 10 | NA | TRBV7-2 | ASSVYGVSQY
NA | 11 | NA | TRBV4-1 | ASSQSTGLAAF
few | 14 | NA | TRBV4-3 | ASSQVAGTGSETQY